This entry lists 17 T cell receptor beta chains sequenced from one sample in a study of early T cells in non-severe SARS-CoV-2 infection. TCRdb reanalysed the 5' RACE reads using MiXCR and keeps one entry per CDR3 protein. The repertoire holds about 34,000 distinct CDR3 sequences, with about 6% as singletons. Sequenced sample: whole blood. These receptors all come from an adult who was a healthcare worker with PCR-confirmed SARS-CoV-2 infection or an uninfected control (not recorded which).

This clonotype was counted many times. The genes are TRBV20-1 and TRBJ2-5; 13 nucleotides align to TRBD2. The CDR3 totals 15 residues. The germline V gene has CDR1 DFQATT and CDR2 SNEGSKA (reference sequence). After removal of 3 bases from V and 2 bases from J, the junction contained 3 bases not matched to a gene. CDR3 sequence reads: CSARGLAGTQETQYF. In DNA, the CDR3 is TGCAGTGCTAGGGGACTAGCGGGGACTCAAGAGACCCAGTACTTC.

The CDR3 coding sequence is TGTGCCAGCACTCCCCGGACAGGGGACTCCTACAATGAGCAGTTCTTC. It encodes CASTPRTGDSYNEQFF. V and J are TRBV11-2 and TRBJ2-1; 9 nucleotides match TRBD1. V dropped 7 bases and J dropped 0; count of bases not matched to a gene: 7. The CDR3 loop spans 16 amino acids. The germline gives CDR1 SGHAT, CDR2 FQNNGV.

This clonotype was recorded many times. J is TRBJ1-6 and V is TRBV12-3 or TRBV12-4, with TRBD1 as a possible D gene (5 bases). The CDR3 contains 14 residues. The V end was cut by 1 base, the J end by 9 bases, with 10 bases between. CDR3 amino acids: CASSLGGSRSPLHF. The CDR3 DNA reads TGTGCCAGCAGTTTAGGGGGGTCTCGTTCACCCCTCCACTTT.

Only a few counts were recorded for this clonotype. The rearrangement links TRBV14 to TRBJ1-2; D is undetermined. The CDR3 covers 14 residues. From germline, CDR1 is SGHDN and CDR2 FVKESK. V lost 1 base, J lost 7 bases, and 13 bases lay in between. This chain's CDR3 is CASSQVLGVGGYTF. CDR3 bases: TGTGCCAGCAGCCAAGTTCTGGGAGTGGGTGGCTACACCTTC.

This clonotype was seen repeatedly, ten times or more. The V call is TRBV11-2, the J call TRBJ2-7; D not certain. The germline CDR1 and CDR2 sequences are SGHAT and FQNNGV. V dropped 5 bases and J dropped 0 bases, with 8 bases sitting between them. This CDR3 region has 13 residues. The CDR3 DNA reads TGTGCCAGCAGCCTTTCCAGCTCCTACGAGCAGTACTTC. This encodes CASSLSSSYEQYF.

The table lists this clonotype with many counts. The rearrangement joins TRBV5-1 to TRBJ1-1; 8 positions agree with TRBD1. Germline V gene data show CDR1 as SGHRS and CDR2 as YFSETQ. V gave up 4 bases and J gave up 0 bases; unmatched junction bases: 5. This CDR3 is 15 amino acids long. CDR3 region: CASSMWTGLNTEAFF. Written as DNA, the CDR3 is TGCGCCAGCAGCATGTGGACAGGGTTGAACACTGAAGCTTTCTTT.

Ten or more counts support this clonotype. This rearrangement joins TRBV29-1 to TRBJ1-2; the D gene is possibly TRBD1 (5 bases). This CDR3 is 11 amino acids long. Trimming pared 4 bases from V and 8 bases from J, leaving 11 bases between. The germline V gene encodes CDR1 SQVTM and CDR2 ANQGSEA. The DNA of the CDR3 is TGCAGCGTTGGTGGACAACTAGGCTACACCTTC. Residues: CSVGGQLGYTF.

This clonotype was observed at least ten times. The chain employs TRBV4-1 and TRBJ2-7; 12 nucleotides line up with TRBD1. The germline gives CDR1 MGHRA, CDR2 YSYEKL. The CDR3 covers 15 residues. The V and J ends lost 0 bases and 4 bases, in that order; junction bases with no gene match: 1. The CDR3 DNA is TGCGCCAGCAGCCAAGAGGGACAGGGGGCGTACGAGCAGTACTTC. Translated: CASSQEGQGAYEQYF.

This clonotype was counted a few times. The V gene is TRBV29-1, the J gene TRBJ1-2; D remains ambiguous. V dropped 6 bases and J dropped 0 bases, with 14 bases sitting between them. The CDR3 extends over 14 amino acids. The germline V gene encodes CDR1 SQVTM and CDR2 ANQGSEA. For the CDR3, the DNA is TGCAGCGTCGCCGAGGACGGGTCTAACTATGGCTACACCTTC. As protein: CSVAEDGSNYGYTF.

This rearrangement joins TRBV4-3 to TRBJ2-3; TRBD2 matches at 12 bases. The CDR3 consists of 16 residues. Unmatched junction bases numbered 6, after V lost 1 base and J lost 7 bases. Germline V gene sequence: CDR1 LGHNA, CDR2 YSLEER. This CDR3 is CASSQGLAGGPNTQYF. Written as DNA, the CDR3 is TGCGCCAGCAGCCAAGGGCTAGCGGGGGGGCCGAATACGCAGTATTTT.

This clonotype was detected ten times or more. The chain couples TRBV23-1 to TRBJ2-7, with 9 bases identical to TRBD1. TRBV23-1 is an open reading frame, and its role is uncertain. The CDR3 extends over 14 amino acids. Trimming cost V 8 bases and J 3 bases; bases outside gene matches: 8. This CDR3 is CASSQTGGVYEQYF. DNA of the CDR3: TGCGCCAGCTCCCAAACAGGGGGCGTCTACGAGCAGTACTTC.

This clonotype occurred many times. The V gene is TRBV18, the J gene TRBJ1-3; D ambiguous. CDR3 length equals 18 residues. The germline V and J ends were trimmed by 1 base and 0 bases, with 16 bases remaining between them. Per the germline V gene, CDR1 is KGHSH and CDR2 is LQKENI. The CDR3 DNA follows: TGTGCCAGCTCACCACTAGGGCCAGCCGCTGCCTCTGGAAACACCATATATTTT. Translating gives CASSPLGPAAASGNTIYF.

The chain carries TRBV29-1 and TRBJ2-1; 7 nucleotides match TRBD1. V lost 7 bases, J lost 1 base, and 10 bases stayed unmatched. CDR1 is SQVTM, CDR2 ANQGSEA, per germline. The CDR3 extends over 15 amino acids. In nucleotides, the CDR3 is TGCAGCGCCAACCCCCCACAGGGGTCCTACAATGAGCAGTTCTTC. Protein: CSANPPQGSYNEQFF.

This clonotype was seen at least ten times. This chain links TRBV6-5 with TRBJ2-1; a weak D match, TRBD1 (5 bases). Trimming shortened V by 2 bases and J by 3 bases, and 8 bases separated the two germline ends. CDR1 and CDR2 from the germline V gene are MNHEY and SVGAGI. The CDR3 sequence is 14 residues long. The CDR3, as DNA: TGTGCCAGCAGTTACGCCGACAGCTACAATGAGCAGTTCTTC. Translated, it gives CASSYADSYNEQFF.

The table lists this clonotype with many counts. J is TRBJ2-1 and V is TRBV6-7, with a weak D call TRBD2 (6 bases). TRBV6-7 is marked as an open reading frame, function uncertain. This CDR3 contains 16 residues. V dropped 6 bases and J dropped 3 bases, with 18 bases sitting between them. The CDR3 sequence is CASSHPPVRDYNEQFF. In DNA form, the CDR3 reads TGTGCCAGCAGCCACCCTCCTGTGCGGGACTACAATGAGCAGTTCTTC.

This clonotype was found many times. The chain couples TRBV3-1 to TRBJ1-6; D not resolved. CDR1 is LGHDT and CDR2 is YNNKEL in the germline V gene (reference sequence). V was pared by 1 base and J by 10 bases, with 11 bases between. CDR3 length: 14 residues. CDR3 sequence (DNA): TGTGCCAGCAGCCAAGCCAGTGCCAACTCACCCCTCCACTTT. It translates to CASSQASANSPLHF.

This clonotype was detected ten times or more. The chain has TRBV20-1 and TRBJ2-7; D may be TRBD1 (6 bases). Germline V gene lookup returns CDR1 DFQATT and CDR2 SNEGSKA (reference sequence). The CDR3 extends over 11 amino acids. Trimming removed 1 base from V and 11 bases from J, with 12 bases in between. CDR3 DNA: TGCAGTGCTAGAGCGGGACACCAGAAGTACTTC. Translating gives CSARAGHQKYF.